This record looks at one T cell receptor beta chain sequence and its context. Indicated treatment: approximately 18 received Ad26.COV2.S at low or high dose, single or two shots; five or six received placebo; per-sample allocation not given. Collection of the samples took place on day 63 after the first injection of vaccine or placebo. This table comes from immunoSEQ multiplex PCR, and its TCRdb copy is limited to in-frame clones, with some not included. The table lists over 400,000 clones, roughly 87% of them singletons. The entry originates in a study of Ad26.COV2.S vaccination and SARS-CoV-2 variants. For the study at large: The Ad26.COV2.S arm of the COV1001 trial was where the donor was placed. Administration of Ad26.COV2.S was intramuscular, either once or twice 56 days apart.

This CDR3 region has 15 residues. Germline CDR1 MNHEY, CDR2 SMNVEV (reference sequence). V was pared by 3 bases and J by 0 bases, with 9 bases between. This clonotype originated in a person between 18 and 60 years old who received the Ad26.COV2.S COVID-19 vaccine or a placebo. The sequencing here drew on peripheral blood, taken in a trial of Ad26.COV2.S vaccine versus placebo. This rearrangement joins TRBV27 to TRBJ1-5, with D maybe TRBD1 (5 bases). The CDR3 reads CASSFGRDSNQPQHF. CDR3 sequence (DNA): TGTGCCAGCAGTTTTGGCAGGGATAGCAATCAGCCCCAGCATTTT.